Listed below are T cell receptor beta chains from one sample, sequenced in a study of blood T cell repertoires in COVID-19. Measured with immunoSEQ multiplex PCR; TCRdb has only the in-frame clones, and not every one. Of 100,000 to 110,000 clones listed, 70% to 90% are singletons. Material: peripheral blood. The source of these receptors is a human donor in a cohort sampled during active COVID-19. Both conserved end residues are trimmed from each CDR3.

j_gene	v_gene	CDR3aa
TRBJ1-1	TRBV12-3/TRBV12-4	ASRPGTGRLAF
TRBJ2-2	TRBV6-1	ASSEKRDSNTGELF
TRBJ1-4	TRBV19	ASTSSGGPNEKLF
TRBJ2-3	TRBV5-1	ASSLRDRGTDTQY
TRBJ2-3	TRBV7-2	ASSKARGGALDTQY
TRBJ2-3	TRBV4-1	ASSLGTSGRAAITDTQY
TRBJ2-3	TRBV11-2	ASSLDPGDTQY
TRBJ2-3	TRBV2	ASKKSNTDTQY
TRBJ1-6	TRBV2	ASSEANRNSPLH
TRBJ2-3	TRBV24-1	ATSDSSGTTDTQY
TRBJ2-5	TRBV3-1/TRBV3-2	ASSRSSSGGGETQY
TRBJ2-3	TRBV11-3	ASSEYPSSTDTQY
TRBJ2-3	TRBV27	ASSPSRGVRDTQY
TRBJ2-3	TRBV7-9	ASSLGGVTDTQY
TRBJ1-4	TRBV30	AWRTGVGKLF
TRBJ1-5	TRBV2	ASKGAGDQPQH
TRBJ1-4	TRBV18	ASSPPKAHEKLF
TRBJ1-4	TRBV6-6	ASSPRGLNEKLF
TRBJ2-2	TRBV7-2	ASSLAGTRNTGELF
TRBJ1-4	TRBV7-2	ASSLGQTHNEKLF
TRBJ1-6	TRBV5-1	ASSDPGEDRDWTFYSPLH
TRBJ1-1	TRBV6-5	ASSTKAGSTEAF
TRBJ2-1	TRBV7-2	ASSSGGDRGLAGNNEQF
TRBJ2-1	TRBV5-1	ASSSGTRSHNEQF
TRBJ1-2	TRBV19	ASSTFLDRYGYT
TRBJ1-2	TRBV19	ASSTNQGMIYGYT
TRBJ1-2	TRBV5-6	ASSLVGGGYT
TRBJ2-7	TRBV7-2	ASSLVAREGYEQY
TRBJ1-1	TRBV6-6	ASSFNRGTEAF
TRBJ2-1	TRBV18	ASSRASGSINEQF
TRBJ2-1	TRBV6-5	ASSETGRKHNEQF
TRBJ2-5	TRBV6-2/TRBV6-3	ASSYSAETQY
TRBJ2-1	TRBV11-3	ASSLGGGLNEQF
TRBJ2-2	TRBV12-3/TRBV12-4	ASSLVVDGELF
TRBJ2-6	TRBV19	ASSIQGSNVLT
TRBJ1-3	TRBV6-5	ASSTGTPGNTIY
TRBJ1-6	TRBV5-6	ASSPQGINSPLH
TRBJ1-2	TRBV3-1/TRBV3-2	ASSQEDRANYGYT
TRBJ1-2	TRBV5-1	ASSSQTGVGYT
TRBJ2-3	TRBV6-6	ASRNLAGGPDTQY
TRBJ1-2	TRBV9	ASSAGQGGNDYGYT
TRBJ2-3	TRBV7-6	ASSLVTGGPTDTQY
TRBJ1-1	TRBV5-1	ASSLANTEAF
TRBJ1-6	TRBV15	ATSRESGGLSPLH
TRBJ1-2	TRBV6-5	ASGTGQGYGYT
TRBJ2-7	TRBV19	ASSIGGRIDYEQY
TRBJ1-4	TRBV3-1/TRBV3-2	ASSQGGVSEKLF
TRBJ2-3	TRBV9	ASSPSLPRTQYSTDTQY
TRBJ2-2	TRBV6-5	ASTRHFDTGELF
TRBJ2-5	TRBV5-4	ASSFGRGIQETQY
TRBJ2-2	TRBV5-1	ASSLSGVNTGELF
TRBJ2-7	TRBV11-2	ASSFSGGLYEQY
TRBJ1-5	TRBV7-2	ASSLRDQPQH
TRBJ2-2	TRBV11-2	ASSLVRASGELF
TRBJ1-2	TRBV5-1	ASSHGQGDGYT
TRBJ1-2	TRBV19	ASSPAAGGARVGNYGYT
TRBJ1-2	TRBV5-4	ASSLGQGATNYGYT
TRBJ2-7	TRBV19	ASSSVGGSYEQY
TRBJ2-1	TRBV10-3	AISESYPGDAYNEQF
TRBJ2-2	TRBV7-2	ASSARGGTGELF